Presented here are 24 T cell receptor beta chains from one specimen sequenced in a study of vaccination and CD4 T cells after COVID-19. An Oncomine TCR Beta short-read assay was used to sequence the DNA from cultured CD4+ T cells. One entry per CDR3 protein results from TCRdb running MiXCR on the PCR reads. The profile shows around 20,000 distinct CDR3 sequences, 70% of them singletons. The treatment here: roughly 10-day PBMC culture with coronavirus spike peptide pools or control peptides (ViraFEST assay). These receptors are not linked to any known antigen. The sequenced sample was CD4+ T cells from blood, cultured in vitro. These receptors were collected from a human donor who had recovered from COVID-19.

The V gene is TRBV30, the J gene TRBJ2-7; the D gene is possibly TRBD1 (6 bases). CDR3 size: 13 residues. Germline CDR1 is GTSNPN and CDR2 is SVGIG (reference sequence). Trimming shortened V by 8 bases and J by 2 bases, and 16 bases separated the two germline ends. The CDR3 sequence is CATTGITPYEQYF. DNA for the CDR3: TGTGCCACCACAGGGATAACACCCTACGAGCAGTACTTC.

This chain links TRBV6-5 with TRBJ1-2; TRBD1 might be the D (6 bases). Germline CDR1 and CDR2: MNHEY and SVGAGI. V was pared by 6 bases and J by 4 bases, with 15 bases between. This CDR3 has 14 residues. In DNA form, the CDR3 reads TGTGCCAGCAGCTACCCCGGGACACCCTATGGCTACACCTTC. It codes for CASSYPGTPYGYTF.

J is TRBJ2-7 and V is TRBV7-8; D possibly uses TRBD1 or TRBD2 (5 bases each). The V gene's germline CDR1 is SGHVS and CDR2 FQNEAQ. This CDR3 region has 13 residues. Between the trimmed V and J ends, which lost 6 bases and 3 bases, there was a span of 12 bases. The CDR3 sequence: CASSSGTLYEQYF. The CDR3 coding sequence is TGTGCCAGCAGTTCGGGGACCCTCTACGAGCAGTACTTC.

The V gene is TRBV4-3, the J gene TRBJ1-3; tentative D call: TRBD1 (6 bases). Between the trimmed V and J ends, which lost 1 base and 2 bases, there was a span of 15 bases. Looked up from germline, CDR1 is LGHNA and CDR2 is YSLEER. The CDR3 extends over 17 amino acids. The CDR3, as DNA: TGCGCCAGCAGCCAAGCCCTTACAGGGAGAACTGGAAACACCATATATTTT. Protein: CASSQALTGRTGNTIYF.

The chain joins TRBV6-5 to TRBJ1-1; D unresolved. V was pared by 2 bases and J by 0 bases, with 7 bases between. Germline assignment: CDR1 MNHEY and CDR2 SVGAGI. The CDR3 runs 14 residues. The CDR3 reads CASSYGQLNTEAFF. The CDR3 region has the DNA TGTGCCAGCAGTTACGGCCAGCTGAACACTGAAGCTTTCTTT.

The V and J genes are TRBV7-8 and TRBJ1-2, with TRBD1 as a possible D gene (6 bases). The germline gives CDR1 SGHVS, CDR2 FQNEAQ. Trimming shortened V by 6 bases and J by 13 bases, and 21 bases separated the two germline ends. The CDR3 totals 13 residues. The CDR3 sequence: CASSFNNRDRGTF. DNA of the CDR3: TGTGCCAGCAGTTTTAATAACAGGGATCGAGGCACCTTC.

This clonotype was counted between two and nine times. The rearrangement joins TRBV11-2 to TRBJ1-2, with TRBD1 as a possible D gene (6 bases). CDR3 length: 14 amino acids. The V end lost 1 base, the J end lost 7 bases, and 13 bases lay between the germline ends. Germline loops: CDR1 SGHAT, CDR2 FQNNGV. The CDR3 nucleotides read TGTGCCAGCAGCTTAGCCCAGGGGAGAGGTGGCTACACCTTC. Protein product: CASSLAQGRGGYTF.

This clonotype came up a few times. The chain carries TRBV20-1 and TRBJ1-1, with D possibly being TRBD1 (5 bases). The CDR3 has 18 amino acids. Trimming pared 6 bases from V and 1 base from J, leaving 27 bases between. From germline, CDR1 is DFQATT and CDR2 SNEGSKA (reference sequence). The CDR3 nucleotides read TGCAGTGCAGCACAGGTTGCGAGTTGGGGGGTTTCGAACACTGAAGCTTTCTTT. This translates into CSAAQVASWGVSNTEAFF.

This CDR3 is CSAPRGPWVNTEAFF. The CDR3, as DNA: TGCAGTGCTCCGAGGGGCCCCTGGGTGAACACTGAAGCTTTCTTT. This chain connects TRBV20-1 to TRBJ1-1; possibly TRBD1 for D (5 bases). V lost 5 bases to trimming and J lost 0 bases, with 16 bases between them. CDR3 length equals 15 residues. Germline CDR1 DFQATT, CDR2 SNEGSKA (reference sequence).

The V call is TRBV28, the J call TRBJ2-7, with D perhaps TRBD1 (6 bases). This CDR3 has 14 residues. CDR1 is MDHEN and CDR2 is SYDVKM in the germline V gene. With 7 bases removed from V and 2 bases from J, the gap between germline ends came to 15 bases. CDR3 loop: CASNLEGDTYEQYF. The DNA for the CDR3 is TGTGCCAGCAACCTAGAGGGGGATACCTACGAGCAGTACTTC.

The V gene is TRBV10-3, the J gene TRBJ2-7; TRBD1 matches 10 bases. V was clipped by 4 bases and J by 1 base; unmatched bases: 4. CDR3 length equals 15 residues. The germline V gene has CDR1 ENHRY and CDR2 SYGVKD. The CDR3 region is CAISGRDRGSYEQYF. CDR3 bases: TGTGCCATCAGTGGGCGGGACAGGGGATCCTACGAGCAGTACTTC.

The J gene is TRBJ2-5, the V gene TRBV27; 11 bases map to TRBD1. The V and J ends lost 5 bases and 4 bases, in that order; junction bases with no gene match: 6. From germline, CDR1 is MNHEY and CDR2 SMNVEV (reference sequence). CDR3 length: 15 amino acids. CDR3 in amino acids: CASSRDRGFGETQYF. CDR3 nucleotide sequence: TGTGCCAGCAGTCGGGACAGGGGGTTCGGAGAGACCCAGTACTTC.

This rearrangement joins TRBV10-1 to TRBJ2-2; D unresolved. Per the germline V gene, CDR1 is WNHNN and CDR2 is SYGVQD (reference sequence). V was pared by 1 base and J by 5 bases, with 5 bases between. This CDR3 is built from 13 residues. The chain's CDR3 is CASSEWGTGELFF. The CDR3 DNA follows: TGCGCCAGCAGTGAGTGGGGTACCGGGGAGCTGTTTTTT.

The CDR3 sequence is CASSLDQGLNYGYTF. In DNA, the CDR3 is TGTGCCAGCAGCTTGGATCAGGGACTTAACTATGGCTACACCTTC. The V gene is TRBV5-4, the J gene TRBJ1-2, with D tentatively TRBD1 (5 bases). Trimming removed 0 bases at V and 1 base at J, with 10 bases between. The CDR3 extends over 15 amino acids. Germline V CDR1 and CDR2: SGHNT, YYREEE (reference sequence). The variable domain in full, completed from reference TRBV5-4 and TRBJ1-2, reads ETGVTQSPTHLIKTRGQQVTLRCSSQSGHNTVSWYQQALGQGPQFIFQYYREEENGRGNFPPRFSGLQFPNYSSELNVNALELDDSALYLCASSLDQGLNYGYTFGSGTRLTVV.

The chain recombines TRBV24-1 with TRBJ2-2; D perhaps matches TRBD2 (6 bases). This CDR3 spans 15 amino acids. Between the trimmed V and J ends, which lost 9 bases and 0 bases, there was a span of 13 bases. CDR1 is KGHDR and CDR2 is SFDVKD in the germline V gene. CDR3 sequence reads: CATGRRTTNTGELFF. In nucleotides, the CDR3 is TGTGCCACCGGGAGGAGGACTACGAACACCGGGGAGCTGTTTTTT.

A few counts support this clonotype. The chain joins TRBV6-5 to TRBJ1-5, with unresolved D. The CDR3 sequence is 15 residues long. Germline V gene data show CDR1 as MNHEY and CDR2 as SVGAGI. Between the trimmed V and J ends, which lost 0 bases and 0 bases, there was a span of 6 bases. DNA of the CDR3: TGTGCCAGCAGTTACTCGGTGAATAGCAATCAGCCCCAGCATTTT. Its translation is CASSYSVNSNQPQHF.

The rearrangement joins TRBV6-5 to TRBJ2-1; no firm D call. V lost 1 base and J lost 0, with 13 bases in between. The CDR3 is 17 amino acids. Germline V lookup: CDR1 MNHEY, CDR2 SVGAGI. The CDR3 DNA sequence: TGTGCCAGCAGTTACTGGAAAAGTGGAAGCTCCTACAATGAGCAGTTCTTC. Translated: CASSYWKSGSSYNEQFF.

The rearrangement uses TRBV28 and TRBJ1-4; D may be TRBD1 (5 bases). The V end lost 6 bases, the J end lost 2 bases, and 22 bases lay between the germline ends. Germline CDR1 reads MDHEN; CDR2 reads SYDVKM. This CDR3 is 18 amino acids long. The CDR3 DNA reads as TGTGCCAGCAGGGAGAGGGGACCGAAAGTTGCGACTAATGAAAAACTGTTTTTT. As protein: CASRERGPKVATNEKLFF. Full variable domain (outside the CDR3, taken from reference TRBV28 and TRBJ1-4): DVKVTQSSRYLVKRTGEKVFLECVQDMDHENMFWYRQDPGLGLRLIYFSYDVKMKEKGDIPEGYSVSREKKERFSLILESASTNQTSMYLCASRERGPKVATNEKLFFGSGTQLSVL.

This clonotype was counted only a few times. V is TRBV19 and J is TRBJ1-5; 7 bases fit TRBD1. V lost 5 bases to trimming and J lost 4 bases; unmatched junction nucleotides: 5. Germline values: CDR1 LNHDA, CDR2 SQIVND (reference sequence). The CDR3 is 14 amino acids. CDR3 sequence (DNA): TGTGCCAGTAGTTCCGACAGGGCTAATCAGCCCCAGCATTTT. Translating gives CASSSDRANQPQHF. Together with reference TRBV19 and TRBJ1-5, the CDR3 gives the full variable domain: DGGITQSPKYLFRKEGQNVTLSCEQNLNHDAMYWYRQDPGQGLRLIYYSQIVNDFQKGDIAEGYSVSREKKESFPLTVTSAQKNPTAFYLCASSSDRANQPQHFGDGTRLSIL.

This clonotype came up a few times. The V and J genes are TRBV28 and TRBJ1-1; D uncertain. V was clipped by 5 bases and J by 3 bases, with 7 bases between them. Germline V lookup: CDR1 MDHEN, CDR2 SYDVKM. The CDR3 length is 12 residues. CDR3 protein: CASSIRDTEAFF. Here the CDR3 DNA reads TGTGCCAGCAGTATAAGGGACACTGAAGCTTTCTTT.

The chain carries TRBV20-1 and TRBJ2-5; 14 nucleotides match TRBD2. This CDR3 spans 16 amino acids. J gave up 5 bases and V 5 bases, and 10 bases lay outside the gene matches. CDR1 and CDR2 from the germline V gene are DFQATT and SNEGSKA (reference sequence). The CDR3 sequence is CSAWTSGRTLGETQYF. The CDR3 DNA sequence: TGCAGTGCTTGGACTAGCGGGAGGACCCTCGGGGAGACCCAGTACTTC.

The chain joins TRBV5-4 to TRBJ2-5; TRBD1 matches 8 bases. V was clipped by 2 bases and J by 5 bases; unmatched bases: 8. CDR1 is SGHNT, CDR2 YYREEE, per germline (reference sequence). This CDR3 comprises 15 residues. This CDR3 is CASSFIGQGPETQYF. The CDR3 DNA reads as TGTGCCAGCAGCTTTATCGGACAGGGACCCGAGACCCAGTACTTC.

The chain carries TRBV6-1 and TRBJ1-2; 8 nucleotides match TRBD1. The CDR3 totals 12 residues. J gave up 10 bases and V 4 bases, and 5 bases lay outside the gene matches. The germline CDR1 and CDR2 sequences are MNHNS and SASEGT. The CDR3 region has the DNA TGTGCCAGCAGTGTTCGACAGGGGTTCTACACCTTC. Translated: CASSVRQGFYTF.

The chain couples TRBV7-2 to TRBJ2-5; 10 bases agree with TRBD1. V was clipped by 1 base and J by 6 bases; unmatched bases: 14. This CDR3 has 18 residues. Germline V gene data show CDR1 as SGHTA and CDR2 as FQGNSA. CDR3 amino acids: CASSLGSPGQGFLKTQYF. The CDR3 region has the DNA TGTGCCAGCAGCTTAGGATCGCCGGGACAGGGGTTTTTGAAGACCCAGTACTTC.